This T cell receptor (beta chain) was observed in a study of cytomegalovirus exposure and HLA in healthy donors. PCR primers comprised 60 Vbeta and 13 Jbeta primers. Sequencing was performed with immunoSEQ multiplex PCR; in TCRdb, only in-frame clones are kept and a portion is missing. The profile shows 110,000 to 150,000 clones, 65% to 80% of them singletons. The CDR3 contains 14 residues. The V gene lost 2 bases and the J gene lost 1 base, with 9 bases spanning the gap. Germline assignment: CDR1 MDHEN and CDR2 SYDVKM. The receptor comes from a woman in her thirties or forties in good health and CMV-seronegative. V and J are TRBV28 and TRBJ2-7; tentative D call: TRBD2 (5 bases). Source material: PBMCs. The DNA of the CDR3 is TGTGCCAGCAGTTTAGGCCCGGGGTCCTACGAGCAGTACTTC. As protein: CASSLGPGSYEQYF.